These 11 T cell receptor beta chains came from one sample sequenced in a study of T-cell reconstitution after alpha-beta-depleted transplantation in children. The library targeted TCRbeta and was prepared with unique molecular identifiers. TCRdb independently ran MiXCR on the PCR reads; one entry per CDR3 protein. The data contain a few hundred thousand distinct CDR3 sequences, just over 20% of them singletons. The sample consisted of PBMCs from the stem cell graft donor, taken from the stem cell graft. These receptors were obtained from a human donor who donated a stem cell graft to a child with acute myeloid leukemia.

The table lists this clonotype with many counts. V gene TRBV9 combines with J gene TRBJ2-7, with D hard to call. Germline CDR1 and CDR2: SGDLS and YYNGEE. Trimming left V 0 bases short and J 7 bases short, with 8 bases between. The CDR3 length is 12 residues. CDR3 region: CASSVGGGEQYF. The CDR3 region has the DNA TGTGCCAGCAGCGTAGGGGGTGGGGAGCAGTACTTC.

This clonotype was seen repeatedly, ten times or more. The CDR3 loop reads CSVDLTGGGFSYNEQFF. CDR3 coding DNA: TGCAGCGTTGATTTGACAGGGGGGGGGTTCTCCTACAATGAGCAGTTCTTC. The rearrangement links TRBV29-1 to TRBJ2-1; 9 nucleotides agree with TRBD1. V was pared by 3 bases and J by 0 bases, with 9 bases of the junction left unmatched. The CDR3 covers 17 residues. CDR1 and CDR2 from the germline V gene are SQVTM and ANQGSEA.

This clonotype was observed a few times. Germline is not matched at one junction end, which may reflect a read error. The rearrangement uses TRBV7-9 and TRBJ2-7; no definite D call. Germline CDR1 reads SEHNR; CDR2 reads FQNEAQ (reference sequence). The CDR3 length is 10 residues. Here the CDR3 reads CASSLDGLAF. For the CDR3, the DNA is TGTGCCAGCAGCTTGGACGGGCTGGCCTTC.

This clonotype showed up just a few times. The chain carries TRBV12-3 or TRBV12-4 and TRBJ2-7; D tentatively reads TRBD1 or TRBD2 (5 bases each). The CDR3 has 14 residues. V was shortened by 6 bases and J by 9 bases, with 21 bases between the two germline ends. CDR3 DNA sequence: TGTGCCAGCAGAAATCAGAGGGAAGGGGTACCGCAGTACTTC. This encodes CASRNQREGVPQYF.

The chain combines TRBV7-2 with TRBJ1-2; 8 bases align to TRBD1. This CDR3 is 13 amino acids long. J was trimmed by 8 bases and V by 1 base; bases with no gene match: 3. The germline V gene has CDR1 SGHTA and CDR2 FQGNSA. CDR3 bases: TGTGCCAGCAGCTTAGAAGACAGGGGAGGCTACACCTTC. Translated, it gives CASSLEDRGGYTF.

The rearrangement joins TRBV20-1 to TRBJ2-3; the D call may be TRBD1 or TRBD2 (5 bases each). V shed 3 bases and J shed 5 bases, with 12 bases lying between them. This CDR3 is 13 amino acids long. Germline CDR1 is DFQATT and CDR2 is SNEGSKA (reference sequence). Written as DNA, the CDR3 is TGCAGTGCTAGTGGACTCCAGGGAGATACGCAGTATTTT. Translating gives CSASGLQGDTQYF.

This chain uses TRBV29-1 with TRBJ1-4, with a tentative D call TRBD1 (5 bases). Trimming shortened V by 4 bases and J by 8 bases, and 20 bases separated the two germline ends. Germline V lookup: CDR1 SQVTM, CDR2 ANQGSEA. The CDR3 extends over 15 amino acids. CDR3 in DNA: TGCAGCGTTGGATATCAGGGCACTCAGGGAGAAAAACTGTTTTTT. This encodes CSVGYQGTQGEKLFF.

There are many counts of this clonotype. The V and J genes are TRBV12-3 or TRBV12-4 and TRBJ2-7, with D hard to call. V lost 0 bases to trimming and J lost 6 bases, with 3 bases between them. This CDR3 region has 11 residues. The DNA for the CDR3 is TGTGCCAGCAGTTTAGCGCTCGAGCAGTACTTC. It codes for CASSLALEQYF.

The rearrangement uses TRBV20-1 and TRBJ2-2, with 8 positions matching TRBD2. The trim removed 5 bases at V and 5 bases at J, leaving 13 bases unmatched. The CDR3 extends over 16 amino acids. CDR1 is DFQATT and CDR2 is SNEGSKA in the germline V gene (reference sequence). In DNA form, the CDR3 reads TGCAGTGCTCCCGTTGGGAAGCGGGAGAGGACCGGGGAGCTGTTTTTT. Protein: CSAPVGKRERTGELFF.

This clonotype was seen a few times. The chain is built from TRBV9 and TRBJ2-3, with 13 bases fitting TRBD2. V shed 4 bases and J 3 bases; nucleotides not matched to a gene: 5. The CDR3 sequence is 16 residues long. The germline V gene encodes CDR1 SGDLS and CDR2 YYNGEE. The CDR3 bases are TGTGCCAGCAGCAAGACTAGCGGGAGGCCAACAGATACGCAGTATTTT. Translation gives CASSKTSGRPTDTQYF.

The sample holds a few counts of this clonotype. The J gene is TRBJ1-2, the V gene TRBV9, with a weak D call TRBD1 (5 bases). V dropped 2 bases and J dropped 4 bases, with 15 bases sitting between them. Germline V gene sequence: CDR1 SGDLS, CDR2 YYNGEE. This CDR3 has 15 residues. The CDR3 DNA sequence: TGTGCCAGCAGCGTGGGCTCATGGCAGGGCTATGGCTACACCTTC. Translating gives CASSVGSWQGYGYTF.